These T cell receptor beta chains were read from a single sample in a study of T cell changes during pregnancy in multiple sclerosis. Assay: immunoSEQ multiplex PCR; the TCRdb copy retains only in-frame clones and omits some. The sample records 50,000 to 65,000 clones, under 95% being singletons. Material: CD8+ T cells from peripheral blood mononuclear cells, obtained before pregnancy. These receptors came from a female donor with multiple sclerosis, enrolled in a pregnancy study. Both conserved end residues are part of each CDR3. D genes are given only for firm matches. Some rows have no size entry. The others give once, few or many, or a class for an expanded clone.

NA	TRBV5-5	TRBJ1-6	NA	CASSYGSNSPLHF	TGTGCCAGCAGCTACGGGAGCAATTCACCCCTCCACTTT
NA	TRBV19	TRBJ2-7	NA	CASSPAGASYEQYF	TGTGCCAGTAGTCCCGCAGGGGCGTCCTACGAGCAGTACTTC
TRBD1	TRBV9	TRBJ1-4	once	CASSGGQGGDNEKLFF	TGTGCCAGCAGCGGGGGACAGGGGGGTGATAATGAAAAACTGTTTTTT
TRBD2	TRBV10-3	TRBJ2-2	NA	CAFKAGTSDTGELFF	TGTGCCTTCAAAGCCGGGACTAGCGACACCGGGGAGCTGTTTTTT
TRBD2	TRBV5-6	TRBJ2-7	few	CASSLGPGASGGYEQYF	TGTGCCAGCAGCTTGGGTCCCGGTGCTAGCGGGGGATACGAGCAGTACTTC
TRBD1	TRBV4-2	TRBJ2-7	NA	CASSQDHTGGYEQYF	TGTGCCAGCAGCCAAGACCATACAGGGGGTTACGAGCAGTACTTC
NA	TRBV19	TRBJ2-1	NA	CASTAAGANSYNEQFF	TGTGCCAGCACAGCGGCGGGGGCGAACTCCTACAATGAGCAGTTCTTC
TRBD1	TRBV19	TRBJ1-1	NA	CASSTPLREQGHTEAFF	TGTGCCAGTAGTACACCTCTCCGGGAACAGGGGCACACTGAAGCTTTCTTT
TRBD1	TRBV9	TRBJ2-7	once	CASSARDSYEQYF	TGTGCCAGCAGCGCCCGGGACAGCTACGAGCAGTACTTC
TRBD1	TRBV11-2	TRBJ1-2	NA	CASRGQYYGYTF	TGTGCCAGCAGGGGACAGTACTATGGCTACACCTTC
TRBD2	TRBV4-2	TRBJ2-7	NA	CASSQETSGSYEQYF	TGTGCCAGCAGCCAAGAAACTAGCGGTTCCTACGAGCAGTACTTC
TRBD2	TRBV5-6	TRBJ2-2	NA	CASSPGGVNTGELFF	TGTGCCAGCAGCCCTGGGGGGGTCAACACCGGGGAGCTGTTTTTT
TRBD2	TRBV4-1	TRBJ2-1	NA	CASSQDPSGVFYEQFF	TGCGCCAGCAGCCAAGATCCTAGCGGGGTATTCTATGAGCAGTTCTTC
TRBD1	TRBV4-1	TRBJ1-4	once	CASSQEQGATNEKLFF	TGCGCCAGCAGCCAAGAGCAGGGGGCGACTAATGAAAAACTGTTTTTT
NA	TRBV14	TRBJ2-3	NA	CASSQGRHTDTQYF	TGTGCCAGCAGCCAAGGACGACACACAGATACGCAGTATTTT
NA	TRBV9	TRBJ2-7	NA	CASSAGGTSTYEQYF	TGTGCCAGCTCAGCTGGGGGGACGAGCACCTACGAGCAGTACTTC
TRBD1	TRBV29-1	TRBJ2-1	NA	CSVGTGDSSYNEQFF	TGCAGCGTTGGGACAGGGGATAGCTCCTACAATGAGCAGTTCTTC
NA	TRBV4-2	TRBJ1-1	once	CASSSSTEAFF	TGTGCCAGCAGCTCGAGCACTGAAGCTTTCTTT
NA	TRBV27	TRBJ1-1	NA	CASSYRNTEAFF	TGTGCCAGCAGTTATCGGAACACTGAAGCTTTCTTT
NA	TRBV6-1	TRBJ1-1	NA	CASSEVPVNTEAFF	TGTGCCAGCAGTGAGGTTCCGGTGAACACTGAAGCTTTCTTT
TRBD1	TRBV5-1	TRBJ2-2	NA	CASSPLGQENTGELFF	TGCGCCAGCAGCCCCCTCGGACAGGAAAACACCGGGGAGCTGTTTTTT
TRBD1	TRBV10-3	TRBJ2-7	NA	CAISELGTGALEQYF	TGTGCCATCAGTGAGCTAGGGACAGGGGCCCTCGAGCAGTACTTC
NA	TRBV9	TRBJ2-5	NA	CASTTGWSNQETQYF	TGTGCCAGCACCACAGGGTGGTCAAATCAAGAGACCCAGTACTTC
NA	TRBV11-2	TRBJ2-5	NA	CASSLAVETQYF	TGTGCCAGCAGCTTAGCCGTAGAGACCCAGTACTTC
TRBD2	TRBV4-1	TRBJ2-7	NA	CASSGAGGVYEQYF	TGCGCCAGCAGCGGTGCGGGGGGCGTTTATGAGCAGTACTTC
NA	TRBV7-8	TRBJ2-1	once	CASSSSRNEQFF	TGTGCCAGCAGCTCCTCGAGGAATGAGCAGTTCTTC
TRBD2	TRBV19	TRBJ2-7	NA	CASSMGLAYEQYF	TGTGCCAGTAGTATGGGACTAGCCTACGAGCAGTACTTC
NA	TRBV6-5	TRBJ1-2	NA	CASSYSAYDGYTF	TGTGCCAGCAGTTACTCAGCGTATGATGGCTACACCTTC
NA	TRBV19	TRBJ1-1	NA	CASASGNTEAFF	TGTGCCAGTGCATCCGGGAACACTGAAGCTTTCTTT
TRBD1	TRBV7-8	TRBJ1-2	NA	CASSQRTGGDGYTF	TGTGCCAGCAGCCAGAGGACAGGGGGCGATGGCTACACCTTC
TRBD1	TRBV11-2	TRBJ2-7	once	CASSFSPGTGTYEQYF	TGTGCCAGCAGCTTTAGCCCCGGGACAGGGACCTACGAGCAGTACTTC
NA	TRBV21-1	TRBJ2-5	NA	CASKLQGAETQYF	TGTGCCAGCAAATTACAGGGGGCGGAGACCCAGTACTTC
TRBD2	TRBV7-9	TRBJ2-1	NA	CASSSTSGGSSHNEQFF	TGTGCCAGCAGCAGTACTAGCGGGGGCTCTTCTCACAATGAGCAGTTCTTC
TRBD1	TRBV4-3	TRBJ2-7	NA	CASSQGTRDRSPYEQYF	TGCGCCAGCAGCCAAGGGACCCGGGACAGATCCCCCTACGAGCAGTACTTC
NA	TRBV29-1	TRBJ2-6	NA	CSVEEEGPSRSGANVLTF	TGCAGCGTTGAAGAGGAGGGGCCCAGTAGGTCTGGGGCCAACGTCCTGACTTTC
NA	TRBV7-2	TRBJ1-3	NA	CASSLAASSGNTIYF	TGTGCCAGCAGCTTAGCCGCCAGCTCTGGAAACACCATATATTTT
TRBD1	TRBV10-3	TRBJ1-5	few	CAISDWDRGGQPQHF	TGTGCCATCAGTGACTGGGACAGGGGTGGACAGCCCCAGCATTTT
NA	TRBV7-9	TRBJ1-5	NA	CASSLLGQPQHF	TGTGCCAGCAGCTTATTGGGCCAGCCCCAGCATTTT
TRBD2	TRBV9	TRBJ2-5	once	CASSGGLAGPGAQYF	TGTGCCAGCAGCGGTGGACTAGCGGGACCGGGAGCCCAGTACTTC
NA	TRBV7-2	TRBJ2-7	NA	CASSLGRSTSPNSYEQYF	TGTGCCAGCAGCTTAGGACGGTCTACTAGCCCAAACTCCTACGAGCAGTACTTC
NA	TRBV9	TRBJ1-1	NA	CASSVAGTGWVEAFF	TGTGCCAGCAGCGTAGCGGGCACGGGGTGGGTTGAAGCTTTCTTT
NA	TRBV7-9	TRBJ1-1	NA	CASRRDTEAFF	TGTGCCAGCAGGCGGGACACTGAAGCTTTCTTT
TRBD1	TRBV9	TRBJ1-1	once	CASSSQGPNEAFF	TGTGCCAGCAGCTCACAGGGGCCCAATGAAGCTTTCTTT
TRBD1	TRBV6-5	TRBJ1-1	NA	CASSQGQGASEAFF	TGTGCCAGCAGTCAGGGACAGGGGGCGTCTGAAGCTTTCTTT
TRBD1	TRBV9	TRBJ2-7	NA	CASSVRTGAHEQYF	TGTGCCAGCAGCGTAAGGACAGGGGCCCACGAGCAGTACTTC